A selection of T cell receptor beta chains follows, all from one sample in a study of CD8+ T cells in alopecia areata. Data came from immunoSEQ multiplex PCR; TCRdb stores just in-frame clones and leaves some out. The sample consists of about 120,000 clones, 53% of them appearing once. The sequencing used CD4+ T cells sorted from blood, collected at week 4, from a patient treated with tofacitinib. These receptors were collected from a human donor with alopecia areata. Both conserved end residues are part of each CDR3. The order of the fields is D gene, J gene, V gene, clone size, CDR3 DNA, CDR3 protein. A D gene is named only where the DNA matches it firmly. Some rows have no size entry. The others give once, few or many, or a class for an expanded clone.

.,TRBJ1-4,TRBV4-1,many,TGCGCCAGCAGCCAAGATGGGACCCGGACTGAAAAACTGTTTTTT,CASSQDGTRTEKLFF
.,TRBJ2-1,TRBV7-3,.,TGTGCCAGCAGCTTATCACCCGGGGCTGCCTACAATGAGCAGTTCTTC,CASSLSPGAAYNEQFF
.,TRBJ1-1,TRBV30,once,TGTGCCTGGAGTGTAGGACTTAACACTGAAGCTTTCTTT,CAWSVGLNTEAFF
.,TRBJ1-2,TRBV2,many,TGTGCCAGCAGCCCTGAGGGGGACTATGGCTACACCTTC,CASSPEGDYGYTF
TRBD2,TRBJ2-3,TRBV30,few,TGTGCCCGTCGGGACTACACAGATACGCAGTATTTT,CARRDYTDTQYF
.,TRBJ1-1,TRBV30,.,TGTGCCTGGAGCGGGCCGAACACTGAAGCTTTCTTT,CAWSGPNTEAFF
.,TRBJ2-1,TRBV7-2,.,TGTGCCAGCAGCTTGGCGGGCCTCTCCTACAATGAGCAGTTCTTC,CASSLAGLSYNEQFF
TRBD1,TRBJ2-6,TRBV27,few,TGTGCCAGCACGTGGGGACAGGGGACTGGGGCCAACGTCCTGACTTTC,CASTWGQGTGANVLTF
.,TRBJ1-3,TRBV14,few,TGTGCCAGCAGCCGTTTCGGCAGCTCTGGAAACACCATATATTTT,CASSRFGSSGNTIYF
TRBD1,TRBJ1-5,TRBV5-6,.,TGTGCCAGCAGCTGGTGGACAGGGGCTACCAATCAGCCCCAGCATTTT,CASSWWTGATNQPQHF
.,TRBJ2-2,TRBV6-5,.,TGTGCCAGCAGTTACCGCACCGCGCGCGGGGAGCTGTTTTTT,CASSYRTARGELFF
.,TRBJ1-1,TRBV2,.,TGTGCCAGCAGTTTTTTAGAACTCACTGAAGCTTTCTTT,CASSFLELTEAFF
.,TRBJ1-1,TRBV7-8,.,TGTGCCAGCAGCGCCTTCACCGCGAACACTGAAGCTTTCTTT,CASSAFTANTEAFF
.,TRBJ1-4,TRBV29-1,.,TGCAGCGTTTTAGGAGGGATGGATGAAAAACTGTTTTTT,CSVLGGMDEKLFF
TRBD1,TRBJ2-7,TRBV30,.,TGTGCCTGGAAGGGGTTGGCTAGGACAGGGTCGGTCTACGAGCAGTACTTC,CAWKGLARTGSVYEQYF
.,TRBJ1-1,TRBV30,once,TGTGCCTGGAGTACCGGAGGGATGGCTTTCTTT,CAWSTGGMAFF
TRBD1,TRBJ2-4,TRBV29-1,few,TGCAGCGTTGTATCTTCTGTCCGGGACAGGGGCTCCAAAAACATTCAGTACTTC,CSVVSSVRDRGSKNIQYF
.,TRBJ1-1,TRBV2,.,TGTGCCAGCAGTGTCGTGCGTGGGAACACTGAAGCTTTCTTT,CASSVVRGNTEAFF
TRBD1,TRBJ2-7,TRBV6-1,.,TGTGCCAGCAGTGGAAATCCCGGACAGGCCTACTACGAGCAGTACTTC,CASSGNPGQAYYEQYF
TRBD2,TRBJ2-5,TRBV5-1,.,TGCGCCAGCAGCCCCCCGGGAGGGTCCAAGTGGCAAGAGACCCAGTACTTC,CASSPPGGSKWQETQYF
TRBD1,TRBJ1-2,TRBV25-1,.,TGTGCCAGCAGTGAGACAGGGAGCTATGGCTACACCTTC,CASSETGSYGYTF
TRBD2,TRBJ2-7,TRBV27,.,TGTGCCTCGTGCTGGCAGCGGGGCTACGAGCAGTACTTC,CASCWQRGYEQYF
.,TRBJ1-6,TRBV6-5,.,TGTGCCAGCAGTTACTCGATCGGGAGTCATAATTCACCCCTCCACTTT,CASSYSIGSHNSPLHF
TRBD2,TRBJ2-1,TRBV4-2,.,TGTGCCAGCAGCCAAGAAACTAGCGGGAGGAGGAATGAGCAGTTCTTC,CASSQETSGRRNEQFF